A selection of T cell receptor beta chains follows, all from one sample in a study of T cells in Graves' hyperthyroidism and ophthalmopathy. Each CDR3 protein gets one entry after TCRdb re-called the multiplex PCR reads with MiXCR. The sample carries about 420,000 distinct CDR3 sequences, 15% to 17% recorded once. Input material: blood. All receptors derive from a woman in her late teens or twenties with Graves' hyperthyroidism. Each CDR3 is given with its conserved first and last residue. The D gene is left open where the match is weak. Size is omitted from some rows. Given values are once, few, many or a class for expanded clones.

V gene	clone size	J gene	D gene	CDR3 DNA	CDR3 protein
TRBV6-1	many	TRBJ2-1	TRBD2	TGTGCCAGCATTAGCGGGAGCTCCTACAATGAGCAGTTCTTC	CASISGSSYNEQFF
TRBV5-1	many	TRBJ1-5	.	TGTGCCAGCAGTTTAGAGGGAGGTCAGCCCCAGCATTTT	CASSLEGGQPQHF
TRBV18	many	TRBJ1-2	.	TGTGCCAGCTCACCGGACAGAAACTATGGCTACACCTTC	CASSPDRNYGYTF
TRBV20-1	few	TRBJ2-5	.	TGCAGTGCGTTTAATGGCAGGGAAGAGACCCAGTACTTC	CSAFNGREETQYF
TRBV11-2	many	TRBJ2-7	.	TGTGCCAGCAGCCCGAATAAAAGGGTCGGGGAGTACGAGCAGTACTTC	CASSPNKRVGEYEQYF
TRBV14	few	TRBJ2-5	.	TGTGCCAGCAGCCAAGATTCGGGCCGAGGCAGGGCGCAAGAGACCCAGTACTTC	CASSQDSGRGRAQETQYF
TRBV12-3/TRBV12-4	many	TRBJ1-1	.	TGTGCCAGCAGTTTTTCGGTCGGCGCCACTGAAGCTTTCTTT	CASSFSVGATEAFF
TRBV7-8	many	TRBJ1-5	TRBD1	TGTGCCAGCAGCCCCCACGGGACAGGGAATCAGCCCCAGCATTTT	CASSPHGTGNQPQHF
TRBV4-3	.	TRBJ2-1	TRBD2	TGCGCCAGCAGCCGATACACTAGCGGGGGGGGCCGGCTTGAGCAGTTCTTC	CASSRYTSGGGRLEQFF
TRBV9	.	TRBJ2-6	.	TGTGCCAGCAGCGTAGTTGCTGGGGCCAACGTCCTGACTTTC	CASSVVAGANVLTF
TRBV5-1	.	TRBJ2-2	TRBD1	TGCGCCAGCAGCTTGGCCTGGACCGGGACAGGGGAAACCGGGGAGCTGTTTTTT	CASSLAWTGTGETGELFF
TRBV6-1	few	TRBJ2-3	TRBD1	TGTGCCAGCAGCGCCGGGACAGGGCCAGATACGCAGTATTTT	CASSAGTGPDTQYF
TRBV10-3	few	TRBJ1-2	.	TGTGCCATAAACGCGGGCAGCGGCTACACCTTC	CAINAGSGYTF
TRBV19	.	TRBJ2-7	.	TGTGCCAGTAGTATTGCTGGGGGGGCTCCCTACGAGCAGTACTTC	CASSIAGGAPYEQYF
TRBV7-6	many	TRBJ1-4	.	TGTGCCAGCAGCTTAGGTGTAATCGGAGGCGAAAAACTGTTTTTT	CASSLGVIGGEKLFF
TRBV27	many	TRBJ2-1	.	TGTGCCAGCAGTCCTCTTACGGGGGACAATGAGCAGTTCTTC	CASSPLTGDNEQFF
TRBV7-2	many	TRBJ1-1	.	TGTGCCAGCAGCTTAGCGGGACATTTGTCGAACACTGAAGCTTTCTTT	CASSLAGHLSNTEAFF
TRBV7-9	.	TRBJ1-2	.	TGTGCCAGCAGCTTAGCGGGAGTAATGGGCTACACCTTC	CASSLAGVMGYTF
TRBV20-1	few	TRBJ2-4	.	TGCAGTGCCCGGAGGGGGGGCTCTCTAGCCAAAAACATTCAGTACTTC	CSARRGGSLAKNIQYF
TRBV10-3	.	TRBJ1-2	.	TGTGCCATCAGTGGTCGTGGTGGCTACACCTTC	CAISGRGGYTF
TRBV6-1	few	TRBJ1-1	.	TGTGCCAGCAGCCTCATCCGGGAGACTGAAGCTTTCTTT	CASSLIRETEAFF
TRBV7-9	many	TRBJ1-1	TRBD1	TGTGCCAGCAGCTTCCCCGGGACAGGGGGTGAAGCTTTCTTT	CASSFPGTGGEAFF
TRBV12-3/TRBV12-4	.	TRBJ2-2	.	TGTGCCAGCAGACCAATGGGATGGGACACTCGGGACGGGGAGCTGTTTTTT	CASRPMGWDTRDGELFF
TRBV4-1	many	TRBJ1-5	.	TGCGCCAGCAGCCAATTCGTCGGCAATCAGCCCCAGCATTTT	CASSQFVGNQPQHF
TRBV6-5	many	TRBJ2-7	.	TGTGCCAGCAGTTACTCGGGAAGGGCGGGGGAGCAGTACTTC	CASSYSGRAGEQYF
TRBV2	many	TRBJ2-5	.	TGTGCCACACCAAGGACAGACCCAATTGCGCGGACCCAGTACTTC	CATPRTDPIARTQYF
TRBV7-9	.	TRBJ2-6	.	TGTGCCAGCAGCTTAGCGGGAGAGCGGCGTGGGGCCAACGTCCTGACTTTC	CASSLAGERRGANVLTF
TRBV20-1	many	TRBJ2-1	TRBD2	TGCAGTGCTAGAGATACGTTAGGACTAGCGGGGGGGTATGAGCAGTTCTTC	CSARDTLGLAGGYEQFF
TRBV11-2	many	TRBJ2-7	TRBD1	TGTGCCAGCAGCTTTTTTGCCGGGACAGGGAGGTCCGACGAGCAGTACTTC	CASSFFAGTGRSDEQYF
TRBV5-4	.	TRBJ2-2	TRBD2	TGTGCCAGCAGCTGGCCGGGGGGCACCGGGGAGCTGTTTTTT	CASSWPGGTGELFF
TRBV20-1	many	TRBJ1-1	.	TGCAGTGCTAGAGTGGGGGAAAAGAACACTGAAGCTTTCTTT	CSARVGEKNTEAFF
TRBV7-2	.	TRBJ2-1	.	TGTGCCAGCAGCCAAGTCACCGCGGATTACAATGAGCAGTTCTTC	CASSQVTADYNEQFF
TRBV11-1	many	TRBJ2-7	.	TGTGCCAGCAGCTTAGGGGAAGGGTCGTCCTACGAGCAGTACTTC	CASSLGEGSSYEQYF
TRBV6-2/TRBV6-3	.	TRBJ1-6	.	TGTGCCAGCAGTTACGGCCGGAATTCACCCCTCCACTTT	CASSYGRNSPLHF
TRBV12-3/TRBV12-4	.	TRBJ2-1	TRBD2	TGTGCCAGCAGTTTAGAGGGACGGGAGGGAGGCTACAATGAGCAGTTCTTC	CASSLEGREGGYNEQFF
TRBV28	few	TRBJ1-4	.	TGTGCCAGCAGTTCAAGGGGCAAGTTAGACGAAAAACTGTTTTTT	CASSSRGKLDEKLFF
TRBV29-1	many	TRBJ2-5	TRBD2	TGCAGCGCGCGGACTAGCGGGAGACAGACCCAGTACTTC	CSARTSGRQTQYF
TRBV11-1	many	TRBJ2-1	.	TGTGCCAGCAGCCACGGAGGGAGAAATTACAATGAGCAGTTCTTC	CASSHGGRNYNEQFF
TRBV6-1	few	TRBJ1-5	.	TGTGCCAGCAGTGAACTGGGACCAACAGGGTATAGCAATCAGCCCCAGCATTTT	CASSELGPTGYSNQPQHF
TRBV6-1	few	TRBJ2-2	TRBD2	TGTGCCAGCAAGAACAAGCGGGGGAGCGGGGAGCTGTTTTTT	CASKNKRGSGELFF
TRBV3-1	.	TRBJ2-7	.	TGTGCCAGCAGCCAAGGCGGGCCACCCTACGAGCAGTACTTC	CASSQGGPPYEQYF
TRBV11-3	many	TRBJ1-6	.	TGTGCCAGCAGCTCCGGGCCCCTTGGGTTGCTCCACTTT	CASSSGPLGLLHF